This T cell receptor (beta chain) was recovered during a study of T cells in Graves' hyperthyroidism and ophthalmopathy. Of note for this clonotype: Its antigen is as yet unknown. An end of the junction does not agree with germline; a read error may underlie this.

Study conclusions and caveats: Blood held most thyroid clonotypes expanded above 0.001 frequency. The model forecast ophthalmopathy, anticipating it by a median around 6.5 months before onset.

Diagnostic decisions used clinical symptoms, serum thyroxine and TRAb, thyroid ultrasound and orbital computed tomography. Amplified regions were TCR beta CDR3 sequences from RNA transcripts. Primed by the HTBI set, a first-round RT-PCR was run on the TCR CDR3. TCRdb ran MiXCR on the multiplex PCR reads and lists one entry per CDR3 protein. The sample has about 840,000 distinct CDR3 sequences, more than 30% seen once. The receptor's source is a young man with Graves' hyperthyroidism. Sequencing used blood.

CDR3 sequence: CASSTPRGDQETQYF. CDR3 DNA: TGCGCCAGCAGCACCCCCAGGGGAGACCAAGAGACCCAGTACTTC. V is TRBV7-2 and J is TRBJ2-5, with D perhaps matching TRBD1 (6 bases). The CDR3 length is 15 residues. Germline CDR1 SGHTA, CDR2 FQGNSA.